The source of this TCR beta chain is a study of blood T cell repertoires in COVID-19. Study background: Spain, Italy and the United States supplied samples that represented acute and convalescent COVID-19.

This CDR3 is 14 amino acids long. Germline V gives CDR1 DFQATT, CDR2 SNEGSKA (reference sequence). J gave up 4 bases and V 3 bases, and 9 bases lay outside the gene matches. This clone has only one observation. The protocol was immunoSEQ multiplex PCR, while the TCRdb copy is restricted to in-frame clones and leaves out a portion. The table includes about 140,000 clones, around 88% detected once. This receptor was obtained from a human donor in a cohort sampled during active COVID-19. The material sequenced was peripheral blood. The chain combines TRBV20-1 with TRBJ2-7; 7 nucleotides agree with TRBD1. CDR3 coding DNA: TGCAGTGCTAGTCACAGGGGAGCCGCTTACGAGCAGTACTTC. Residues: CSASHRGAAYEQYF.